A selection of T cell receptor beta chains follows, all from one sample in a study of cytomegalovirus exposure and HLA in healthy donors. The method was immunoSEQ multiplex PCR; TCRdb's version includes in-frame clones alone and lacks a portion of them. The profile shows more than 60,000 clones, under 80% of them singletons. Specimen: PBMCs. All receptors derive from a male donor in good health and CMV-seropositive. Both conserved end residues are part of each CDR3. A D gene is named only where the DNA matches it firmly. The size of a clone is reported for some rows only, either as once, few or many, or as a class for expanded clones.

d_gene,abundance,v_gene,j_gene,CDR3nt,CDR3aa
TRBD1,few,TRBV7-3,TRBJ2-7,TGTGCCAGCAGACCGACAGGGACAGCCTACGAGCAGTACTTC,CASRPTGTAYEQYF
-,-,TRBV15,TRBJ1-5,TGTGCCACCAGCAGAGAGGTCTCCCGGAGTCAGCCCCAGCATTTT,CATSREVSRSQPQHF
-,-,TRBV11-3,TRBJ2-2,TGTGCCAGCAGCCCCCTTGGCAGGGAGGTCGGAGGTTACACCGGGGAGCTGTTTTTT,CASSPLGREVGGYTGELFF
-,-,TRBV6-5,TRBJ1-1,TGTGCCAGCAGTACGCCGGGGTATAATGAAGCTTTCTTT,CASSTPGYNEAFF
TRBD1,-,TRBV7-6,TRBJ1-1,TGTGCCAGCAGCTCGGGACAGGGTTTGAACACTGAAGCTTTCTTT,CASSSGQGLNTEAFF
-,-,TRBV7-8,TRBJ2-1,TGTGCCAGCAGCTTAAGTGAGTGGACAGCCTACAATGAGCAGTTCTTC,CASSLSEWTAYNEQFF
TRBD1,-,TRBV10-3,TRBJ1-5,TGTGCCATCAGTGGGACAGGGGGCGATCAGCCCCAGCATTTT,CAISGTGGDQPQHF
-,few,TRBV7-8,TRBJ2-7,TGTGCCAGCAGCTTAAACAGATACTCCTCCTACGAGCAGTACTTC,CASSLNRYSSYEQYF
-,-,TRBV27,TRBJ1-1,TGTGCCAGCAGTTTATGGGGCATGAACACTGAAGCTTTCTTT,CASSLWGMNTEAFF
-,-,TRBV4-1,TRBJ1-6,TGCGCCAGCAGCCAAGATCCTCGGGGGAGCTCCTATAATTCACCCCTCCACTTT,CASSQDPRGSSYNSPLHF
-,-,TRBV5-5,TRBJ2-1,TGTGCCAGCAGCTTTATCTGGCCAGACACCTACAATGAGCAGTTCTTC,CASSFIWPDTYNEQFF
TRBD2,once,TRBV5-1,TRBJ2-3,TGCGCCAGCAGCCTACTAGCGGGGGGGCTTAGCACAGATACGCAGTATTTT,CASSLLAGGLSTDTQYF
-,-,TRBV7-8,TRBJ2-7,TGTGCCAGCACCCTAACAGGGACCTCTTCTTCCTACGAGCAGTACTTC,CASTLTGTSSSYEQYF
-,-,TRBV19,TRBJ2-4,TGTGCCAGTAGTAGGTTTCTTGGGGGGGCTGATGGCAAAAACATTCAGTACTTC,CASSRFLGGADGKNIQYF
TRBD1,-,TRBV7-2,TRBJ2-5,TGTGCCAGCAGCCCCCCTAGGGACAGGGGGCTCCAAGAGACCCAGTACTTC,CASSPPRDRGLQETQYF
-,-,TRBV19,TRBJ2-7,TGTGCCAGTAGTCCCCGACAGGCCGGGAAATCCTACGAGCAGTACTTC,CASSPRQAGKSYEQYF
-,-,TRBV10-3,TRBJ1-1,TGTGCCATCGGGGGGAGGGGGGCAAGGGACACTGAAGCTTTCTTT,CAIGGRGARDTEAFF
-,-,TRBV30,TRBJ1-2,TGTGCCTGGAGTGTAAGGAAGGGCGGGGGTTATGGCTACACCTTC,CAWSVRKGGGYGYTF
-,-,TRBV11-2,TRBJ1-1,TGTGCCAGCAGCCCAAGCGGGGTAGGAGACACTGAAGCTTTCTTT,CASSPSGVGDTEAFF
-,-,TRBV4-2,TRBJ1-6,TGTGCCAGCAGCCAAGATCCCCCCAGGGGTTCATATAATTCACCCCTCCACTTT,CASSQDPPRGSYNSPLHF
TRBD1,-,TRBV5-5,TRBJ2-5,TGTGCCAGCAGCCCGGGACAGGGAGGGTTTGAGACCCAGTACTTC,CASSPGQGGFETQYF
-,-,TRBV29-1,TRBJ1-1,TGCAGCGTTGGGCAGGCCGGCACTGAAGCTTTCTTT,CSVGQAGTEAFF
-,few,TRBV29-1,TRBJ2-5,TGCAGCGTTGATTCTCGCGGGGACGAGACCCAGTACTTC,CSVDSRGDETQYF
-,-,TRBV9,TRBJ1-1,TGTGCCAGCAGCGTAGGTTGGAGAACTGAAGCTTTCTTT,CASSVGWRTEAFF
TRBD1,-,TRBV6-5,TRBJ1-5,TGTGCCAGCACCGGGACAGGACCAAACGGGGCCCAGCATTTT,CASTGTGPNGAQHF
-,-,TRBV5-1,TRBJ2-7,TGCGCCAGCAGCTTTCGGGGGGCGGACGAGCAGTACTTC,CASSFRGADEQYF
-,-,TRBV5-4,TRBJ1-4,TGTGCCAGCAGCCTTCCCCCCCGGGACGGAGGGGAAAAACTGTTTTTT,CASSLPPRDGGEKLFF
-,once,TRBV6-5,TRBJ1-2,TGTGCCAGCAGTTCGACAGCCACCTACCGCTATGGCTACACCTTC,CASSSTATYRYGYTF
-,few,TRBV19,TRBJ2-1,TGTGCCAGTAGTATAGGTCAAGGGCTGGGGGCGGTCGAGCAGTTCTTC,CASSIGQGLGAVEQFF
-,-,TRBV7-3,TRBJ1-2,TGTGCCAGCAGCGCTGCAGGGGACTATGGCTACACCTTC,CASSAAGDYGYTF
-,-,TRBV5-4,TRBJ1-3,TGTGCCAGCACCAGCGACAGAACCTCTGGAAACACCATATATTTT,CASTSDRTSGNTIYF
-,-,TRBV27,TRBJ1-5,TGTGCCAGCAACCTCATGGACATGGGTCAGCCCCAGCATTTT,CASNLMDMGQPQHF
TRBD1,once,TRBV11-2,TRBJ2-7,TGTGCCAGCAGCCAACGGACAGGGTACCTTTTTTACGAGCAGTACTTC,CASSQRTGYLFYEQYF
-,once,TRBV4-2,TRBJ1-1,TGTGCCAGCAGCCAACCCAAGGGAGGCAGGAAGGGGAACACTGAAGCTTTCTTT,CASSQPKGGRKGNTEAFF
TRBD2,-,TRBV4-3,TRBJ2-5,TGCGCCAGCAGCCTCGCCCCCGGGACTAGCGGGAGCCAAGAGACCCAGTACTTC,CASSLAPGTSGSQETQYF
-,-,TRBV27,TRBJ1-2,TGTGCCAGCAGTTCGGGAGCGTATGGCTACACCTTC,CASSSGAYGYTF
-,-,TRBV5-1,TRBJ2-1,TGCGCCAGCAGCCCGGTGACAGCAAACAATGAGCAGTTCTTC,CASSPVTANNEQFF
TRBD1,-,TRBV13,TRBJ2-7,TGTGCCAGCAGCTTAGCAGGACAGGTCGGCTACGAGCAGTACTTC,CASSLAGQVGYEQYF
TRBD1,few,TRBV5-3,TRBJ1-4,TGTGCCAGAAGCAGGGGACAGAGAAAACTGTTTTTT,CARSRGQRKLFF
-,-,TRBV20-1,TRBJ1-1,TGCAGTGTTACTTTGAACACTGAAGCTTTCTTT,CSVTLNTEAFF
TRBD2,-,TRBV6-5,TRBJ2-7,TGTGCCAGCAGTTATAGCGCGGGGGGGTCCTACGAGCAGTACTTC,CASSYSAGGSYEQYF
TRBD2,-,TRBV11-3,TRBJ2-7,TGTGCCAGCAGCCGAAAACTAGCGGGGAGGGGCGAGCAGTACTTC,CASSRKLAGRGEQYF